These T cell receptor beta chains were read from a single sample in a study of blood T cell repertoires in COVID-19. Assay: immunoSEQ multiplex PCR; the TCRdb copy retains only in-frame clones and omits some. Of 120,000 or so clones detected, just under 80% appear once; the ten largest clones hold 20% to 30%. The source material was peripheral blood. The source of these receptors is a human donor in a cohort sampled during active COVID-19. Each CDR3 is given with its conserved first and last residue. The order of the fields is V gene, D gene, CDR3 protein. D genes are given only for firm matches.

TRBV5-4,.,CASSLYDRNYGYTF
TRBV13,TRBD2,CASSLGRLAGAVTGELFF
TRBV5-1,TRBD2,CASSASSGTYEQYF
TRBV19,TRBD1,CASSMETGAGGENIQYF
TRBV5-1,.,CASSLEGPIAANTGELFF
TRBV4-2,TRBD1,CASSQGAQGAYEQYF
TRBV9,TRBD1,CASSVAWSGGRDGYTF
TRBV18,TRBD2,CASSPPSTSGSYEQYF
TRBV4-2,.,CASSQEGRGTAFF
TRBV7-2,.,CASSFGSANYGYTF
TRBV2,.,CASRDRTDTYNEQFF
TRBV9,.,CASEQVGELFF
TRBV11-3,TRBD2,CASSLDGGSSYNEQFF
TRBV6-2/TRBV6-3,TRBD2,CASSYRTSGRDEQFF
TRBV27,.,CASSDRLTDTQYF
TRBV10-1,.,CASSESMAGGPGYTEAFF
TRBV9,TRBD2,CASSLGLARTYEQYF
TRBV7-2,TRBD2,CASSFRTSGRADTQYF
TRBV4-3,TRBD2,CASSQDLLAGGETTDTQYF
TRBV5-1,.,CASSLDQPRSGNTIYF
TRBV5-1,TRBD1,CASSLGTGVPQETQYF
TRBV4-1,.,CASSPWGRVGTGELFF
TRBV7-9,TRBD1,CASSLGQGVGDYTF
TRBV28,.,CATRQSDQPQHF
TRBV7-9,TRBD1,CASSGTGPYEQYF
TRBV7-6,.,CASSGKSSLGQFF
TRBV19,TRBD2,CASSTGLGGAQYF
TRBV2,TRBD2,CASSVGLAGVFEQYF
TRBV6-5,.,CASSYRRGWEKLFF
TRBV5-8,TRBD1,CASSGGQGADTDTQYF
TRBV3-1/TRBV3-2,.,CASSSGGNTEAFF
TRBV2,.,CASSDSSEGTQYF
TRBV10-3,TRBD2,CASGGSYEQYF
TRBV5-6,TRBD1,CASSLAGTGYNEQFF
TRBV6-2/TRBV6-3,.,CASSSPSDANYGYTF
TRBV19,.,CASSTIRGIPPLATEAFF
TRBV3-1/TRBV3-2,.,CASSQPQGPDTQYF
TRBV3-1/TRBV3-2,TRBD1,CASSPGQGGYEQYF
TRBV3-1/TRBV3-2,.,CASSQVQDNSPLHF
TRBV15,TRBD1,CATSRDRGLYNEQFF
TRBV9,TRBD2,CASSVEGRNLAGALTDTQYF
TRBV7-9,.,CASSLVNSPLHF
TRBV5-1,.,CASSLGPGDQPQHF
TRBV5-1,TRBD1,CASSIRQGDSYNEQFF
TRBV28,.,CATLKGPGGEKLFF
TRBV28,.,CASSRLGDYGYTF
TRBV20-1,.,CSARGGTEAFF
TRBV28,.,CASSLRAGETQYF
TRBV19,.,CASSNRAGETQYF
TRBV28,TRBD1,CASQQGSGELFF
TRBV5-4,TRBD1,CASRNSPTGGFDYGYTF